Each of the 11 T cell receptor beta chains below was sequenced from the same sample in a study of human T cells and chemical hapten exposure. TCRdb processed the RACE reads anew with MiXCR; each CDR3 protein has one entry. The sample has about 46,000 distinct CDR3 sequences, 3.5% to 4.5% seen once. Time point given: healthy volunteer bleed at 2 weeks. The authors' total RNA extraction used unfractionated whole blood. Sequencing was done on a sample of whole blood. Receptors were obtained from a female donor in good health. Some clones in this sample may be carry-over from other donors' samples.

In its sample, this clonotype was seen a few times. The chain combines TRBV18 with TRBJ2-7; 8 bases line up with TRBD1. The germline CDR1 and CDR2 sequences are KGHSH and LQKENI. There are 15 residues in the CDR3. V was clipped by 4 bases and J by 3 bases; unmatched bases: 8. The CDR3 bases are TGTGCCAGCTCACAGTCGGGACAGGCGAACTACGAGCAGTACTTC. The encoded protein is CASSQSGQANYEQYF.

About this clonotype itself: At one end the junction does not follow the germline gene, possibly because of a read error. The gene calls are TRBV20-1 and TRBJ1-5; D remains ambiguous. Germline CDR1 and CDR2: DFQATT and SNEGSKA (reference sequence). The CDR3 is 13 residues long. CDR3: CSAIYQENRPQHF. Written as DNA, the CDR3 is TGCAGTGCGATATATCAGGAGAATCGGCCCCAGCATTTT.

This clonotype came up many times. The CDR3, as DNA: TGTGCCAGCAGCCCAGGATTAGGACAGGGTGGTTTGACCGGGGAGCTGTTTTTT. This encodes CASSPGLGQGGLTGELFF. The V call is TRBV3-1, the J call TRBJ2-2; TRBD1 aligns across 8 bases. This CDR3 region has 18 residues. In germline, CDR1 is LGHDT, CDR2 YNNKEL (reference sequence). V dropped 4 bases and J dropped 5; count of bases not matched to a gene: 15.

This clonotype was recorded many times. V usage is TRBV6-2 or TRBV6-3 and J usage is TRBJ2-6; the D call may be TRBD1 or TRBD2 (5 bases each). This CDR3 has 18 amino acids. V lost 9 bases, J lost 0 bases, and 21 bases lay in between. Germline CDR1 reads MNHEY; CDR2 reads SVGEGT. The CDR3 here is CASRPRRDGFSGANVLTF. For the CDR3, the DNA is TGTGCCAGTAGACCGAGAAGGGACGGATTCTCTGGGGCCAACGTCCTGACTTTC.

Many counts were recorded for this clonotype. The chain is built from TRBV29-1 and TRBJ2-7; the match to TRBD1 covers 10 bases. The CDR3 spans 12 residues. CDR1 is SQVTM, CDR2 ANQGSEA, per germline. The V and J ends lost 4 bases and 7 bases, in that order; junction bases with no gene match: 4. The CDR3 bases are TGCAGCGTTGGGGACAGGGGCTTGGAGCAGTACTTC. Protein product: CSVGDRGLEQYF.

This clonotype was seen many times. This sequence joins TRBV20-1 and TRBJ1-1; D is possibly TRBD1 (5 bases). Trimming took 5 bases from V and 4 from J, leaving 11 bases between them. The length of the CDR3 is 12 residues. Germline V lookup: CDR1 DFQATT, CDR2 SNEGSKA (reference sequence). CDR3 sequence: CSASGTFTEAFF. In DNA form, the CDR3 reads TGCAGTGCTTCAGGGACCTTCACTGAAGCTTTCTTT.

This clonotype was seen repeatedly, ten times or more. V gene TRBV7-8 combines with J gene TRBJ2-6, with D unclear. The CDR3 is 14 residues long. Trimming cost V 5 bases and J 2 bases, with 7 bases left between them. Germline CDR1 and CDR2: SGHVS and FQNEAQ. CDR3 nucleotides: TGTGCCAGCAGCCCTGTCACTGGGGCCAACGTCCTGACTTTC. As protein: CASSPVTGANVLTF. The variable domain in full, with the rest retrieved from reference TRBV7-8 and TRBJ2-6, is GAGVSQSPRYKVAKRGQDVALRCDPISGHVSLFWYQQALGQGPEFLTYFQNEAQLDKSGLPSDRFFAERPEGSVSTLKIQRTQQEDSAVYLCASSPVTGANVLTFGAGSRLTVL.

This clonotype showed up many times. The V call is TRBV7-2, the J call TRBJ2-1; TRBD2 might be the D (5 bases). The CDR3 totals 14 residues. V lost 10 bases and J lost 0, with 13 bases in between. The V gene's germline CDR1 is SGHTA and CDR2 FQGNSA. CDR3: CATSGVGSYNEQFF. The CDR3 DNA follows: TGTGCCACCTCCGGGGTAGGCTCCTACAATGAGCAGTTCTTC.

There are many counts of this clonotype. The V call is TRBV29-1, the J call TRBJ2-3; either TRBD1 or TRBD2 may fit D (6 bases each). Trimming took 0 bases from V and 4 from J, leaving 17 bases between them. The germline V gene has CDR1 SQVTM and CDR2 ANQGSEA. This CDR3 region has 16 residues. This chain's CDR3 is CSVEDRTGRIADTQYF. The CDR3 DNA sequence: TGCAGCGTTGAAGACCGCACAGGGAGGATTGCAGATACGCAGTATTTT.

This clonotype showed up many times. V and J are TRBV12-3 or TRBV12-4 and TRBJ1-5, with a tentative D call TRBD1 (5 bases). Trimming took 3 bases from V and 6 from J, leaving 12 bases between them. The CDR3 length is 14 residues. The CDR3 nucleotides read TGTGCCAGCAGTTTGGGGGGGGGGTCTCAGCCCCAGCATTTT. Amino acids: CASSLGGGSQPQHF.

Relative to its sample, this clonotype is medium-sized. The J gene is TRBJ2-7, the V gene TRBV20-1; 10 bases fit TRBD1. CDR1 is DFQATT, CDR2 SNEGSKA, per germline (reference sequence). V lost 0 bases, J lost 7 bases, and 9 bases stayed unmatched. This CDR3 spans 15 amino acids. The CDR3 DNA is TGCAGTGCTAGAGATCCGGGACAGGGGACGGGGGAGCAGTACTTC. Its protein is CSARDPGQGTGEQYF.